The clone carrying this T cell receptor (beta chain) occurred many times. As yet, its antigen is unknown. These data come from a study of blood T cells in healthy people across ages. For the second PCR, which ran for roughly 7 to 11 cycles, a sample-barcoded 5' primer and a J-beta primer mix were used. CDR3-containing paired-end reads numbered at least 2.5 million in each sample. Using its own MiXCR run on the 5' RACE reads, TCRdb lists one record per CDR3 protein. The sample carries around 790,000 distinct CDR3 sequences, under 45% recorded once. Study results and limitations: Lack of knowledge of donor CMV status possibly confounded expanded clonotype changes. It was held that the diversity estimates obtained from one million T cells were underestimates.

Peripheral blood was drawn, about 9.7 milliliters per donor. The V gene's germline CDR1 is SQVTM and CDR2 ANQGSEA. Trimming took 3 bases from V and 2 from J, leaving 7 bases between them. CDR3 length equals 12 residues. This sequence joins TRBV29-1 and TRBJ2-5, with D possibly matching TRBD1 (5 bases). The specimen sequenced was blood. The sequence came from a man aged 60 to 69 in good health. CDR3 nucleotide sequence: TGCAGCGTTGAGGGGCAGCAAGAGACCCAGTACTTC. This translates into CSVEGQQETQYF. Together with reference TRBV29-1 and TRBJ2-5, the CDR3 gives the full variable domain: SAVISQKPSRDICQRGTSLTIQCQVDSQVTMMFWYRQQPGQSLTLIATANQGSEATYESGFVIDKFPISRPNLTFSTLTVSNMSPEDSSIYLCSVEGQQETQYFGPGTRLLVL.